Listed below are T cell receptor beta chains from one sample, sequenced in a study of blood T cell repertoires in COVID-19. The repertoire was sequenced with immunoSEQ multiplex PCR; TCRdb's copy has only in-frame clones and lacks some. The sample includes roughly 330,000 clones, 80% to 90% seen only once; the top ten take roughly 5.3%. The sample comprised PBMCs or T cells enriched from blood (not recorded which). The source of these receptors is a woman aged 30 to 39 who had recovered from COVID-19. The CDR3 runs from the conserved cysteine through the conserved F or W. Each record gives: J gene, V gene, D gene, clone size, CDR3 protein. The D gene is left open where the match is weak. Not every row has a clone size; where given, it reads once, few, many or a size class.

j_call: TRBJ2-3
v_call: TRBV10-1
d_call: TRBD1
clone_size: NA
cdr3_aa: CASSESTGVTDTQYF

j_call: TRBJ1-1
v_call: TRBV6-5
d_call: NA
clone_size: NA
cdr3_aa: CASSYYPGDAYTEAFF

j_call: TRBJ2-5
v_call: TRBV11-2
d_call: NA
clone_size: NA
cdr3_aa: CASSYRGTQETQYF

j_call: TRBJ1-1
v_call: TRBV6-1
d_call: NA
clone_size: few
cdr3_aa: CASSEGQVNTEAFF

j_call: TRBJ1-1
v_call: TRBV6-5
d_call: NA
clone_size: NA
cdr3_aa: CASSYGADTEAFF

j_call: TRBJ2-5
v_call: TRBV4-3
d_call: TRBD1
clone_size: NA
cdr3_aa: CASSQVHRGETQYF

j_call: TRBJ1-2
v_call: TRBV6-2/TRBV6-3
d_call: NA
clone_size: NA
cdr3_aa: CASSFGTLYGYTF

j_call: TRBJ1-2
v_call: TRBV19
d_call: TRBD1
clone_size: NA
cdr3_aa: CASSPQGNGYTF

j_call: TRBJ2-5
v_call: TRBV4-3
d_call: TRBD1
clone_size: NA
cdr3_aa: CASSQDPGGWETQYF

j_call: TRBJ2-1
v_call: TRBV29-1
d_call: TRBD2
clone_size: NA
cdr3_aa: CSVDGVAGGSSYNEQFF